Shown below are 27 T cell receptor beta chains from a single sample sequenced in a study of T cells after yellow fever vaccination. Using its own MiXCR run on the 5' RACE reads, TCRdb lists one record per CDR3 protein. Among roughly 260,000 distinct CDR3 sequences listed, 10% to 15% were seen once. The sample here was CD4+ T cells sorted from PBMCs, taken 45 days after the yellow fever booster vaccination. These TCRs come from a man under 40 who received the YFV17D yellow fever vaccine.

The chain couples TRBV12-3 or TRBV12-4 to TRBJ1-5; D not certain. This CDR3 has 16 amino acids. V was pared by 6 bases and J by 4 bases, with 19 bases between. The CDR3 sequence: CASSPTPGKGNQPQHF. Written as DNA, the CDR3 is TGTGCCAGCAGCCCAACCCCCGGAAAGGGAAATCAGCCCCAGCATTTT.

This chain links TRBV24-1 with TRBJ2-1; D not certain. Trimming left V 0 bases short and J 0 bases short, with 8 bases between. The CDR3 length is 16 residues. CDR1 and CDR2 from the germline V gene are KGHDR and SFDVKD. CDR3 nucleotides: TGTGCCACCAGTGATTTGAGGTCCAGCTCCTACAATGAGCAGTTCTTC. The encoded protein is CATSDLRSSSYNEQFF.

This chain links TRBV11-2 with TRBJ2-1, with TRBD2 matching 7 bases. The trim removed 8 bases at V and 0 bases at J, leaving 7 bases unmatched. The CDR3 is 15 amino acids. Germline assignment: CDR1 SGHAT and CDR2 FQNNGV. The CDR3 DNA reads as TGTGCCAGCGGTGCTAGCGGCAGCTCCTACAATGAGCAGTTCTTC. Protein: CASGASGSSYNEQFF.

The chain employs TRBV7-2 and TRBJ2-3, with TRBD2 matching 10 bases. The CDR3 length is 17 residues. Germline lookup yields CDR1 SGHTA and CDR2 FQGNSA. V shed 3 bases and J 0 bases; nucleotides not matched to a gene: 6. For the CDR3, the DNA is TGTGCCAGCAGCTTTCCCCGACTAGCGGGTAGCACAGATACGCAGTATTTT. Amino acid sequence: CASSFPRLAGSTDTQYF.

This clonotype was seen many times. The rearrangement uses TRBV29-1 and TRBJ2-7; D may be TRBD1 (6 bases). The CDR3 consists of 14 residues. Germline V gives CDR1 SQVTM, CDR2 ANQGSEA. Trimming took 1 base from V and 1 from J, leaving 11 bases between them. In DNA, the CDR3 is TGCAGCGTTGAAGTTCAGGGGTGGTCCTACGAGCAGTACTTC. Amino acids: CSVEVQGWSYEQYF.

This clonotype has just a few counts. A junction end diverges from the germline sequence, so it may reflect a read error. V gene TRBV5-1 combines with J gene TRBJ2-3; D possibly corresponds to TRBD2 (6 bases). The CDR3 length is 15 residues. The germline CDR1 and CDR2 sequences are SGHRS and YFSETQ. The CDR3: CASSLPSGSTDTQYF. CDR3 DNA: TGTGCCAGCAGCCTGCCCAGCGGGAGCACAGATACGCAGTATTTT. The full variable domain, in which reference TRBV5-1 and TRBJ2-3 provide the parts outside the CDR3, is KAGVTQTPRYLIKTRGQQVTLSCSPISGHRSVSWYQQTPGQGLQFLFEYFSETQRNKGNFPGRFSGRQFSNSRSEMNVSTLELGDSALYLCASSLPSGSTDTQYFGPGTRLTVL.

This clonotype has just a few counts. The chain's CDR3 is CAISAGQGQNYGYTF. CDR3 nucleotide sequence: TGTGCCATCAGTGCAGGACAGGGGCAAAACTATGGCTACACCTTC. This chain connects TRBV10-3 to TRBJ1-2; 9 nucleotides line up with TRBD1. Germline CDR1 reads ENHRY; CDR2 reads SYGVKD. V lost 4 bases, J lost 2 bases, and 5 bases stayed unmatched. The CDR3 sequence is 15 residues long.

The rearrangement links TRBV14 to TRBJ2-7; 13 bases line up with TRBD2. With V trimmed by 1 base and J by 6 bases, 6 bases remained unmatched. The V gene's germline CDR1 is SGHDN and CDR2 FVKESK. CDR3 size: 16 residues. The CDR3 region is CASSQVHGLAGVEQYF. The CDR3 region has the DNA TGTGCCAGCAGCCAAGTTCATGGACTAGCGGGAGTCGAGCAGTACTTC.

This clonotype turned up a few times. The chain joins TRBV7-9 to TRBJ2-7; perhaps TRBD2 as D (5 bases). The CDR3 extends over 12 amino acids. The V gene lost 5 bases and the J gene lost 6 bases, with 11 bases spanning the gap. The germline V gene has CDR1 SEHNR and CDR2 FQNEAQ (reference sequence). CDR3 residues: CASSHQEAEQYF. The CDR3 region has the DNA TGTGCCAGCAGCCATCAGGAGGCCGAGCAGTACTTC.

The rearrangement links TRBV19 to TRBJ2-2; a weak D match, TRBD1 (6 bases). There are 14 residues in the CDR3. V was cut by 7 bases and J by 8 bases, with 17 bases left in between. The V gene's germline CDR1 is LNHDA and CDR2 SQIVND (reference sequence). In DNA, the CDR3 is TGTGCCAGTACCTCTCTATCGGGACAAGGGGAGCTGTTTTTT. It encodes CASTSLSGQGELFF. Using reference TRBV19 and TRBJ2-2 for the parts outside the CDR3, the full variable domain is DGGITQSPKYLFRKEGQNVTLSCEQNLNHDAMYWYRQDPGQGLRLIYYSQIVNDFQKGDIAEGYSVSREKKESFPLTVTSAQKNPTAFYLCASTSLSGQGELFFGEGSRLTVL.

This clonotype came up a few times. The chain couples TRBV20-1 to TRBJ2-7; 8 bases match TRBD2. The CDR3 extends over 13 amino acids. J was trimmed by 9 bases and V by 6 bases; bases with no gene match: 13. CDR1 DFQATT and CDR2 SNEGSKA come from the germline V gene (reference sequence). The CDR3 region is CSAVPGRAPGQYF. The CDR3, as DNA: TGCAGTGCCGTCCCCGGGAGGGCCCCAGGGCAGTACTTC.

This clonotype was picked up one time. The chain couples TRBV5-4 to TRBJ1-1; a weak D match, TRBD1 (5 bases). Germline CDR1 SGHNT, CDR2 YYREEE (reference sequence). The CDR3 is 12 amino acids. V shed 2 bases and J shed 5 bases, with 7 bases lying between them. This CDR3 is CASSFWGTEAFF. CDR3 coding DNA: TGTGCCAGCAGCTTCTGGGGGACTGAAGCTTTCTTT.

This clonotype was found a few times. The chain is built from TRBV7-8 and TRBJ1-3; a weak D match, TRBD1 (6 bases). This CDR3 has 17 residues. Trimming removed 0 bases at V and 7 bases at J, with 19 bases between. CDR1 is SGHVS, CDR2 FQNEAQ, per germline. The CDR3 spells CASSLALGGNSRNTIYF. The CDR3 DNA sequence: TGTGCCAGCAGCTTAGCGTTAGGGGGAAATAGTAGGAACACCATATATTTT.

In this sample, this clonotype turned up a few times. The chain has TRBV7-6 and TRBJ1-3, with D unclear. V was trimmed by 2 bases and J by 1 base, leaving 0 bases between them. The CDR3 totals 12 residues. In germline, CDR1 is SGHVS, CDR2 FNYEAQ. Written as DNA, the CDR3 is TGTGCCAGCAGCTTATCTGGAAACACCATATATTTT. Its protein product is CASSLSGNTIYF.

The rearrangement joins TRBV16 to TRBJ1-5; D gene unclear. V was shortened by 0 bases and J by 2 bases, with 5 bases between the two germline ends. This CDR3 spans 14 amino acids. The germline V gene encodes CDR1 KGHSY and CDR2 FQNENV. In DNA, the CDR3 is TGTGCCAGCAGCCAATCTAAGGGCAATCAGCCCCAGCATTTT. This sequence encodes CASSQSKGNQPQHF.

This clonotype was observed at least ten times. The chain employs TRBV7-2 and TRBJ2-2; TRBD2 aligns across 11 bases. Germline V gene lookup returns CDR1 SGHTA and CDR2 FQGNSA. This CDR3 comprises 16 residues. V was clipped by 0 bases and J by 9 bases; unmatched bases: 6. The CDR3 sequence is CASSLATSGSRRELFF. In DNA, the CDR3 is TGTGCCAGCAGCTTAGCCACTAGCGGGAGCCGGCGGGAGCTGTTTTTT.

In this sample, this clonotype turned up a few times. The chain recombines TRBV20-1 with TRBJ2-1; 10 bases are a match to TRBD2. V gave up 5 bases and J gave up 7 bases; unmatched junction bases: 8. The germline gives CDR1 DFQATT, CDR2 SNEGSKA (reference sequence). The CDR3 is 14 residues long. Here the CDR3 DNA reads TGCAGTGCTCCCCTAGCGGGAGCTTTTAATGAGCAGTTCTTC. Translation gives CSAPLAGAFNEQFF.

This clonotype was observed many times. DNA of the CDR3: TGTGCCAGCAGTTTACTCCGGCCCTACGAGCAGTACTTC. The encoded protein is CASSLLRPYEQYF. This chain joins TRBV28 and TRBJ2-7; the D is unclear. Trimming took off 2 bases at V and 2 bases at J, with 7 bases between the two ends. From germline, CDR1 is MDHEN and CDR2 SYDVKM. CDR3 size: 13 residues.

The V call is TRBV7-2, the J call TRBJ2-5, with 7 bases matching TRBD1. V lost 4 bases, J lost 3 bases, and 2 bases stayed unmatched. From germline, CDR1 is SGHTA and CDR2 FQGNSA. The CDR3 covers 13 residues. This chain's CDR3 is CASSWDRKETQYF. For the CDR3, the DNA is TGTGCCAGCAGCTGGGACAGAAAAGAGACCCAGTACTTC.

This clonotype showed up just a few times. J is TRBJ2-6 and V is TRBV20-1; tentatively, D is TRBD1 (5 bases). The CDR3 length is 17 residues. The V gene lost 3 bases and the J gene lost 0 bases, with 15 bases spanning the gap. From germline, CDR1 is DFQATT and CDR2 SNEGSKA (reference sequence). CDR3 DNA sequence: TGCAGTGCTAGGGGGCTACTCCTACACTCTGGGGCCAACGTCCTGACTTTC. Residues: CSARGLLLHSGANVLTF.

This clonotype was detected a few times. The chain employs TRBV27 and TRBJ1-6; TRBD1 matches at 8 bases. Germline V gene data show CDR1 as MNHEY and CDR2 as SMNVEV (reference sequence). Trimming cost V 4 bases and J 9 bases; bases outside gene matches: 5. The CDR3 loop spans 14 amino acids. The CDR3 bases are TGTGCCAGCAGTTCCACAGGGGGGAGTTCACCCCTCCACTTT. Amino acid sequence: CASSSTGGSSPLHF.

This clonotype was detected ten times or more. The chain combines TRBV5-6 with TRBJ2-5; perhaps TRBD2 as D (6 bases). Germline assignment: CDR1 SGHDT and CDR2 YYEEEE. The CDR3 consists of 13 residues. Trimming took 6 bases from V and 5 from J, leaving 14 bases between them. The CDR3 DNA reads as TGTGCCAGCACCCTGGACTACGGGGAGACCCAGTACTTC. Its protein is CASTLDYGETQYF.

This clonotype turned up a few times. The chain recombines TRBV10-3 with TRBJ2-3, with 8 bases that match TRBD1. Germline CDR1 ENHRY, CDR2 SYGVKD. V lost 8 bases and J lost 5; bases outside the gene matches: 12. The CDR3 totals 15 residues. The CDR3 nucleotides are TGTGCCATCGGACAGGGTATGAATTTCCTAGATACGCAGTATTTT. Translation gives CAIGQGMNFLDTQYF.

This sequence joins TRBV6-2 or TRBV6-3 and TRBJ2-1, with D tentatively TRBD2 (5 bases). V was clipped by 7 bases and J by 7 bases, with 20 bases between them. This CDR3 region has 15 residues. In germline, CDR1 is MNHEY, CDR2 SVGEGT. This CDR3 is CASTQRPPTHNEQFF. CDR3 DNA: TGTGCCAGCACCCAGCGGCCTCCCACCCATAATGAGCAGTTCTTC.

This clonotype was seen a few times. CDR3 residues: CASGGVYRDRQYEQYF. The CDR3 coding sequence is TGTGCCAGCGGGGGAGTTTACCGGGACAGACAATACGAGCAGTACTTC. The chain combines TRBV28 with TRBJ2-7; TRBD1 matches 7 bases. Germline assignment: CDR1 MDHEN and CDR2 SYDVKM. The V and J ends lost 8 bases and 4 bases, in that order; junction bases with no gene match: 17. The CDR3 runs 16 residues. The full variable domain, rest sourced from reference TRBV28 and TRBJ2-7, is DVKVTQSSRYLVKRTGEKVFLECVQDMDHENMFWYRQDPGLGLRLIYFSYDVKMKEKGDIPEGYSVSREKKERFSLILESASTNQTSMYLCASGGVYRDRQYEQYFGPGTRLTVT.

This clonotype was recorded at least ten times. This sequence joins TRBV5-6 and TRBJ2-1, with D perhaps TRBD2 (6 bases). Germline CDR1 SGHDT, CDR2 YYEEEE. This CDR3 contains 13 residues. V gave up 5 bases and J gave up 6 bases, with 12 bases separating them. The CDR3 region is CASSRRDRNEQFF. CDR3 in DNA: TGTGCCAGCAGTCGGAGGGACCGCAATGAGCAGTTCTTC.

A few counts support this clonotype. This rearrangement joins TRBV7-2 to TRBJ2-3, with 13 bases aligning to TRBD2. This CDR3 is built from 16 residues. CDR1 is SGHTA, CDR2 FQGNSA, per germline. V shed 1 base, J shed 6 bases, and the junction held 4 bases outside the gene matches. CDR3 sequence (DNA): TGTGCCAGCAGCTTAGTCGGGACTAGCGGGATTGATACGCAGTATTTT. This translates into CASSLVGTSGIDTQYF.